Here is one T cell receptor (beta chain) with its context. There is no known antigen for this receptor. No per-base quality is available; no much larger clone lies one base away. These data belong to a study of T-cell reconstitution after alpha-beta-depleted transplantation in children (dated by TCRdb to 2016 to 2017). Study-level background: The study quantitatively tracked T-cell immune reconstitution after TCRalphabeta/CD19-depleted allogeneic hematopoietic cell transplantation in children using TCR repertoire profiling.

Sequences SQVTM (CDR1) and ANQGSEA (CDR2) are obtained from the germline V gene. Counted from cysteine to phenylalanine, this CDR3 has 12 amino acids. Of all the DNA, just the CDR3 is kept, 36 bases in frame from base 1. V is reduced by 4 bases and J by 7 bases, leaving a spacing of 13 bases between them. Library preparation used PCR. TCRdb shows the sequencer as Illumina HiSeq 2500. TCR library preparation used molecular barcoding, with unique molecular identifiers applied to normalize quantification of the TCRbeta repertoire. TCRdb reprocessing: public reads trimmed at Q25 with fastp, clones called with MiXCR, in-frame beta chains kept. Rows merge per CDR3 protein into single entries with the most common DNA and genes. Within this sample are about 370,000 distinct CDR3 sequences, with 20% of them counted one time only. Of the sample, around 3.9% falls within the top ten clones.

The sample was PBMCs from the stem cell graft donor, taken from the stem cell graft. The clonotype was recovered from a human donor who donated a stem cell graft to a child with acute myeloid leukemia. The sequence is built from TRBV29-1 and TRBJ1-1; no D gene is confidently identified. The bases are TGCAGCGTTGCTGGGGTTGTCAGTGAAGCTTTCTTT. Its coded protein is CSVAGVVSEAFF.